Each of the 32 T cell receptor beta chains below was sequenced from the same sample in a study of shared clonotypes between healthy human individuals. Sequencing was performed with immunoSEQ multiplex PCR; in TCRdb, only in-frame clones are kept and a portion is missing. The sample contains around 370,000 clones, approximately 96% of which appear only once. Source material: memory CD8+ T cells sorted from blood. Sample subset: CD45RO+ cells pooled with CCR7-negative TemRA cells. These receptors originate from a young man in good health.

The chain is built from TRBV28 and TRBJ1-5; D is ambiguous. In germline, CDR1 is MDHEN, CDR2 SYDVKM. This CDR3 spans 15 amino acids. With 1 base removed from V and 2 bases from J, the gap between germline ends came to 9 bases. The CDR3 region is CASSLYGQGNQPQHF. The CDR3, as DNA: TGTGCCAGCAGTTTATATGGGCAGGGCAATCAGCCCCAGCATTTT.

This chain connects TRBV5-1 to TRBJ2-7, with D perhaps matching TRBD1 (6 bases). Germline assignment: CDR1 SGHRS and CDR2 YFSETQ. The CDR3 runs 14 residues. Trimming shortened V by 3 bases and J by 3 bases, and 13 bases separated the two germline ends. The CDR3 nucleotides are TGCGCCAGCAGCTATACCGGACAGCTCTACGAGCAGTACTTC. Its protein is CASSYTGQLYEQYF.

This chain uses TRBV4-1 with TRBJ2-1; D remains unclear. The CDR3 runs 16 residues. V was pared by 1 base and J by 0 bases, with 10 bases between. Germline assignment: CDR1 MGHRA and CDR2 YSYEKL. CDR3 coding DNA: TGCGCCAGCAGCCAAGCGGGTCATAGCTCCTACAATGAGCAGTTCTTC. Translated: CASSQAGHSSYNEQFF.

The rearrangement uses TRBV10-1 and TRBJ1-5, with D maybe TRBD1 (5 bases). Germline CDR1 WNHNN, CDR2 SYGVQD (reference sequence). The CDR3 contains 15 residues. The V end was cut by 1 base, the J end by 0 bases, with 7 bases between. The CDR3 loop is CASSEWTPSNQPQHF. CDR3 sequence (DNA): TGCGCCAGCAGTGAGTGGACACCTAGCAATCAGCCCCAGCATTTT.

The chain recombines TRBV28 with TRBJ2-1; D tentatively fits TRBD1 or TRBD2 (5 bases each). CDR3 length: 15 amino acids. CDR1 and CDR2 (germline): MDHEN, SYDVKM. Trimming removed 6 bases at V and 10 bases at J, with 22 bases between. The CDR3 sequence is CASSGWGPSPGEQFF. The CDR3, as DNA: TGTGCCAGCAGCGGCTGGGGACCTTCACCCGGAGAGCAGTTCTTC.

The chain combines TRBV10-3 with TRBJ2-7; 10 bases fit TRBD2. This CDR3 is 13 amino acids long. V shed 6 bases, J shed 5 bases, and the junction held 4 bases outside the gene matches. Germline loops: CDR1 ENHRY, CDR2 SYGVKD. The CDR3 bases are TGTGCCATCAGGGCTAGCGGGAGCCACGAGCAGTACTTC. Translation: CAIRASGSHEQYF.

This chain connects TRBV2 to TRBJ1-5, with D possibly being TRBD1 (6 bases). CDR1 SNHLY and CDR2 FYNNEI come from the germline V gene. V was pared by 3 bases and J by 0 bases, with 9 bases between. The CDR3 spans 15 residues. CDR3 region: CASSEDSYSNQPQHF. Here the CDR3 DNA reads TGTGCCAGCAGTGAGGACAGCTATAGCAATCAGCCCCAGCATTTT.

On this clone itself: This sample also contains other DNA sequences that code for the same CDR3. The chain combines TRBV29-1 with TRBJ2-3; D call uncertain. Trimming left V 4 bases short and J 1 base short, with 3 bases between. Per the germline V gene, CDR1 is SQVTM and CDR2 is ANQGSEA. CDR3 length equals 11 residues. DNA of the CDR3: TGCAGCGTTGCTGGCACAGATACGCAGTATTTT. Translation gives CSVAGTDTQYF.

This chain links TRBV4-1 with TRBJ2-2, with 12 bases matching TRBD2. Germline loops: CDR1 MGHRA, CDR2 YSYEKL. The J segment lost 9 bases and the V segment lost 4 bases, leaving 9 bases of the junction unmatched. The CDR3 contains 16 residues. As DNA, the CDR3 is TGCGCCAGCAGCCCCCGACTAGCGGGAGAGGACCGGGAGCTGTTTTTT. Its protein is CASSPRLAGEDRELFF.

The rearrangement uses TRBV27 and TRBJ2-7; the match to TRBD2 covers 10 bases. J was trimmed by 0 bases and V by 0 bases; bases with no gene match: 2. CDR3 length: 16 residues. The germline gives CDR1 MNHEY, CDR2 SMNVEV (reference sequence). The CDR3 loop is CASSLSASGSSYEQYF. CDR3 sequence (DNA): TGTGCCAGCAGTTTATCGGCTAGCGGGAGCTCCTACGAGCAGTACTTC.

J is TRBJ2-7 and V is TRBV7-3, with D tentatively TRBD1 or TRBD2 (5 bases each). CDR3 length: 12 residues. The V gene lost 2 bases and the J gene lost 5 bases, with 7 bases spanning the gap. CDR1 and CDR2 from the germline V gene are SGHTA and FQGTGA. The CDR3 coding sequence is TGTGCCAGCAGCTTAGAGGGGAACGAGCAGTACTTC. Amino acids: CASSLEGNEQYF.

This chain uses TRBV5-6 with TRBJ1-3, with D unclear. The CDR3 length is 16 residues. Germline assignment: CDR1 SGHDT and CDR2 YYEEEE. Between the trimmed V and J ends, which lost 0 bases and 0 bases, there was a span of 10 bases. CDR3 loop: CASSLVETSSGNTIYF. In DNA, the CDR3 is TGTGCCAGCAGCTTGGTCGAGACTAGCTCTGGAAACACCATATATTTT.

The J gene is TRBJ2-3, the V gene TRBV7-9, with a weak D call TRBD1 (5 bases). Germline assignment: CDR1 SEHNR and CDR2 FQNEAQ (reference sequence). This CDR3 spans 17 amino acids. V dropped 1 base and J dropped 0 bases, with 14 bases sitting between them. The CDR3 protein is CASSLVGAVLSTDTQYF. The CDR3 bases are TGTGCCAGCAGCTTAGTAGGGGCAGTTCTTAGCACAGATACGCAGTATTTT. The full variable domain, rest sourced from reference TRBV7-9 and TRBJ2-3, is DTGVSQNPRHKITKRGQNVTFRCDPISEHNRLYWYRQTLGQGPEFLTYFQNEAQLEKSRLLSDRFSAERPKGSFSTLEIQRTEQGDSAMYLCASSLVGAVLSTDTQYFGPGTRLTVL.

DNA for the CDR3: TGCAGCGTTTGCCACCACCCCCGGGACAGGGGCACAGATACGCAGTATTTT. It is translated as CSVCHHPRDRGTDTQYF. The chain couples TRBV29-1 to TRBJ2-3, with TRBD1 matching over 9 bases. After removal of 5 bases from V and 1 base from J, the junction contained 13 bases not matched to a gene. The CDR3 totals 17 residues. Germline CDR1 is SQVTM and CDR2 is ANQGSEA.

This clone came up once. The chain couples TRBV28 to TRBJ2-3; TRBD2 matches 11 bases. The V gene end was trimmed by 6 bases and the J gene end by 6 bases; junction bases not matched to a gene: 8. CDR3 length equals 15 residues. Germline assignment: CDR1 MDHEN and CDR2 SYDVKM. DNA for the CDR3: TGTGCCAGCAGCCTTAGCGGGAGGGCCCGGGATACGCAGTATTTT. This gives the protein CASSLSGRARDTQYF.

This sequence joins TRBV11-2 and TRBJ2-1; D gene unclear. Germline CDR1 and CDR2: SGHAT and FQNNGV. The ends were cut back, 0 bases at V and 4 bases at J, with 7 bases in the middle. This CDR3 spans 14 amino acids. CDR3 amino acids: CASSLESSYNEQFF. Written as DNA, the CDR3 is TGTGCCAGCAGCTTAGAATCGTCATACAATGAGCAGTTCTTC.

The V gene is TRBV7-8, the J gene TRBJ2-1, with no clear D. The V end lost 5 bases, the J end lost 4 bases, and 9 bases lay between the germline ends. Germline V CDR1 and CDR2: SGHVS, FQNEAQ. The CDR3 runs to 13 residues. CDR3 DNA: TGTGCCAGCAGCCGACACAGATACAATGAGCAGTTCTTC. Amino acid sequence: CASSRHRYNEQFF.

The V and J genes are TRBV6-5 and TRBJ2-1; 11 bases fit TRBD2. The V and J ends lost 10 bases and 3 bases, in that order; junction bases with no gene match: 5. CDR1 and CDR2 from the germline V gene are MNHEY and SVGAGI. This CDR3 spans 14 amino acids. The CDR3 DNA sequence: TGTGCCACCCGGACTAGCGGGCGCTACAATGAGCAGTTCTTC. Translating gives CATRTSGRYNEQFF.

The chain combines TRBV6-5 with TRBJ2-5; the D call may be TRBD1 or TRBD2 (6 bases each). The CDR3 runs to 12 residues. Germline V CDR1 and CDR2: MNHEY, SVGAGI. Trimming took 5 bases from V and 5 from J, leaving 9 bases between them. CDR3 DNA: TGTGCCAGCAGTCGGAGGGGGGAGACCCAGTACTTC. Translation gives CASSRRGETQYF.

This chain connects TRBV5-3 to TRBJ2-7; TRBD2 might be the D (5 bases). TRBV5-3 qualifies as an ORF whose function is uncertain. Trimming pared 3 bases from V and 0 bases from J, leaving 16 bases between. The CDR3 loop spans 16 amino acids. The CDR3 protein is CARSSKVRGNSYEQYF. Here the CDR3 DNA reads TGTGCCAGAAGCTCCAAAGTTAGAGGGAACTCCTACGAGCAGTACTTC.

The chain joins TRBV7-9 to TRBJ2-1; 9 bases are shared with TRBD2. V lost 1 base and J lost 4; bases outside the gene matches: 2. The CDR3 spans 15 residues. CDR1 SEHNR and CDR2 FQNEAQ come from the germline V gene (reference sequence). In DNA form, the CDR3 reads TGTGCCAGCAGCTTAGTAGCGGGGGCTTACAATGAGCAGTTCTTC. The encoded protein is CASSLVAGAYNEQFF.

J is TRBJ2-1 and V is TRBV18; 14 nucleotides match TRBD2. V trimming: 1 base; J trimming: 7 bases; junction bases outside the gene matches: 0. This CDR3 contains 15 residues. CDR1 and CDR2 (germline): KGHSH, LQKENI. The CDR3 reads CASSPRTSGRNEQFF. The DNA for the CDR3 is TGTGCCAGCTCACCACGGACTAGCGGGAGGAATGAGCAGTTCTTC. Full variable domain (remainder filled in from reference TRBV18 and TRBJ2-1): NAGVMQNPRHLVRRRGQEARLRCSPMKGHSHVYWYRQLPEEGLKFMVYLQKENIIDESGMPKERFSAEFPKEGPSILRIQQVVRGDSAAYFCASSPRTSGRNEQFFGPGTRLTVL.

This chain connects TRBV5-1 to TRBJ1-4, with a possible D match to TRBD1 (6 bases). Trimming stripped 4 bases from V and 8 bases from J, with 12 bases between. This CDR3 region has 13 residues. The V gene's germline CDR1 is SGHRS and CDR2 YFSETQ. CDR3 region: CASSVWTAEKLFF. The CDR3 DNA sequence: TGCGCCAGCAGCGTATGGACAGCCGAAAAACTGTTTTTT.

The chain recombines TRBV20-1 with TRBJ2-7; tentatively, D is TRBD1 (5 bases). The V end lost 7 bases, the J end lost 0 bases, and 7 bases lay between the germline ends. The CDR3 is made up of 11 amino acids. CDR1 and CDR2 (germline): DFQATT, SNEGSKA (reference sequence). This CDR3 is CSGGFSYEQYF. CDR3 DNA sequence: TGCAGTGGGGGCTTCTCCTACGAGCAGTACTTC.

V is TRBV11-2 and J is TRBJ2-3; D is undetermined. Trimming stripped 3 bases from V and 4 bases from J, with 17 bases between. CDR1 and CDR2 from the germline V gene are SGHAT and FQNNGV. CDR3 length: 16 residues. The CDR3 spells CASSFRSRPTADTQYF. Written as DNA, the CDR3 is TGTGCCAGCAGCTTCCGCTCAAGGCCAACGGCAGATACGCAGTATTTT.

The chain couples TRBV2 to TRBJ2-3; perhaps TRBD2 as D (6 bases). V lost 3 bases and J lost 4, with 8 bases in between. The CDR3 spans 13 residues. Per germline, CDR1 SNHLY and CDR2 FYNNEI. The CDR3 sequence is CASSDWGADTQYF. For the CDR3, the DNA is TGTGCCAGCAGTGATTGGGGGGCAGATACGCAGTATTTT.

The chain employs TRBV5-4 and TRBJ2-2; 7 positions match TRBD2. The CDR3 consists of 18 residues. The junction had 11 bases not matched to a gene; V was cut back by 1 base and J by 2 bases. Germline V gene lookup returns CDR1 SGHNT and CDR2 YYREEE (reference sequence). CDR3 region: CASSLSRAGRANTGELFF. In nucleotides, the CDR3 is TGTGCCAGCAGCTTGTCCCGCGCTGGGAGGGCCAACACCGGGGAGCTGTTTTTT.

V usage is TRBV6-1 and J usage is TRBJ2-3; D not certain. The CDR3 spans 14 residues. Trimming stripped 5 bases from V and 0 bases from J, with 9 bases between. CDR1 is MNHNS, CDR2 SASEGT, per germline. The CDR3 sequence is CASSRSSSTDTQYF. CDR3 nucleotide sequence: TGTGCCAGCAGTCGGAGTTCTAGCACAGATACGCAGTATTTT.

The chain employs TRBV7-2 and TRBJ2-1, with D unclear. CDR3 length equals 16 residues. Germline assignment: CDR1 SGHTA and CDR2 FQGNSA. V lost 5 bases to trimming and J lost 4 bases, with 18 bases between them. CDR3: CASSRWVSGQYNEQFF. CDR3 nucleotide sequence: TGTGCCAGCAGCCGATGGGTGTCCGGTCAGTACAATGAGCAGTTCTTC.

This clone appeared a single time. CDR3 residues: CASSLGQGNYGYTF. The CDR3 DNA reads TGTGCCAGCAGCTTGGGACAGGGAAACTATGGCTACACCTTC. This chain connects TRBV2 to TRBJ1-2; 9 bases are shared with TRBD1. The germline CDR1 and CDR2 sequences are SNHLY and FYNNEI. The length of the CDR3 is 14 residues. V lost 6 bases to trimming and J lost 2 bases; unmatched junction nucleotides: 4.

CDR3 coding DNA: TGTGCCATCACTAACAAAAACTATGGCTACACCTTC. Protein sequence: CAITNKNYGYTF. This chain uses TRBV28 with TRBJ1-2, with D unclear. Per germline, CDR1 MDHEN and CDR2 SYDVKM. The CDR3 sequence is 12 residues long. V dropped 10 bases and J dropped 2 bases, with 11 bases sitting between them.

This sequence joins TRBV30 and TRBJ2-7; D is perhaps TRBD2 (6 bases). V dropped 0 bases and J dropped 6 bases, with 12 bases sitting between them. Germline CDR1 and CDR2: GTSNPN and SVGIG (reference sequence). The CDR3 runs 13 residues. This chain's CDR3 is CAWSVLASAEQYF. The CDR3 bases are TGTGCCTGGAGTGTACTTGCTAGCGCCGAGCAGTACTTC.